These 25 T cell receptor beta chains were sequenced from one sample in a study of shared clonotypes between healthy human individuals. Positively selected for CCR7, the CD45RO-negative cells used as naive CD8 cells excluded terminally differentiated effector memory CD45RA+ cells. The protocol was immunoSEQ multiplex PCR, while the TCRdb copy is restricted to in-frame clones and leaves out a portion. The table lists more than 500,000 clones, roughly 95% of them singletons. Sequencing was performed on naive CD8+ T cells sorted from blood. These receptors originate from a young woman in good health.

The chain couples TRBV4-2 to TRBJ2-1; TRBD1 aligns across 8 bases. CDR3 size: 17 residues. Germline loops: CDR1 LGHNA, CDR2 YNFKEQ. Trimming removed 0 bases from V and 4 bases from J; junction bases left unmatched: 8. This CDR3 reads CASSQESGTGGYNEQFF. DNA for the CDR3: TGTGCCAGCAGCCAAGAATCTGGGACAGGAGGGTACAATGAGCAGTTCTTC.

In nucleotides, the CDR3 is TGTGCCAGCAGTTACTCGACCTGGGACCGTTTCTTCTTC. Residues: CASSYSTWDRFFF. V gene TRBV6-6 combines with J gene TRBJ2-1, with D perhaps assigned TRBD1 or TRBD2 (5 bases each). Germline CDR1 and CDR2: MNHNY and SVGAGI (reference sequence). The V and J ends lost 0 bases and 16 bases respectively, with 16 bases between them. The CDR3 sequence is 13 residues long.

The chain is built from TRBV30 and TRBJ2-7, with D uncertain. The CDR3 covers 12 residues. Looked up from germline, CDR1 is GTSNPN and CDR2 is SVGIG (reference sequence). Trimming cost V 0 bases and J 5 bases, with 8 bases left between them. The CDR3 DNA reads TGTGCCTGGAGTGTTTCGGTCCACGAGCAGTACTTC. Residues: CAWSVSVHEQYF. The variable domain in full, completed from reference TRBV30 and TRBJ2-7, reads SQTIHQWPATLVQPVGSPLSLECTVEGTSNPNLYWYRQAAGRGLQLLFYSVGIGQISSEVPQNLSASRPQDRQFILSSKKLLLSDSGFYLCAWSVSVHEQYFGPGTRLTVT.

The chain joins TRBV5-4 to TRBJ1-5; no clear D gene. Trimming took 0 bases from V and 4 from J, leaving 5 bases between them. CDR1 and CDR2 (germline): SGHNT, YYREEE (reference sequence). This CDR3 is 13 amino acids long. CDR3 DNA: TGTGCCAGCAGCTTGGAGGTGAATCAGCCCCAGCATTTT. Translated, it gives CASSLEVNQPQHF. Based on the CDR3 plus reference TRBV5-4 and TRBJ1-5, the full variable domain is ETGVTQSPTHLIKTRGQQVTLRCSSQSGHNTVSWYQQALGQGPQFIFQYYREEENGRGNFPPRFSGLQFPNYSSELNVNALELDDSALYLCASSLEVNQPQHFGDGTRLSIL.

This sequence joins TRBV15 and TRBJ2-5; tentatively, D is TRBD1 (5 bases). The J call is in doubt because the DNA end fits TRBJ2-7 better. Germline lookup yields CDR1 LNHNV and CDR2 YYDKDF (reference sequence). The CDR3 consists of 14 residues. The CDR3 DNA sequence: TGTGCCACCAGCAGAGTGAAGGGGACCTACGAGCAGTACTTC. Translated, it gives CATSRVKGTYEQYF.

The rearrangement uses TRBV30 and TRBJ2-7; 13 bases align to TRBD2. From germline, CDR1 is GTSNPN and CDR2 SVGIG (reference sequence). The V and J ends lost 3 bases and 7 bases, in that order; junction bases with no gene match: 12. The CDR3 loop spans 16 amino acids. CDR3 nucleotides: TGTGCCTGGAGCGGGGCCCCCGGACTAGCGGGAGAGGAGCAGTACTTC. It specifies CAWSGAPGLAGEEQYF.

The V call is TRBV29-1, the J call TRBJ2-7; no definite D call. Germline V gene data show CDR1 as SQVTM and CDR2 as ANQGSEA. V was clipped by 1 base and J by 1 base, with 11 bases between them. This CDR3 comprises 14 residues. The CDR3 nucleotides read TGCAGCGTTGAAGGGCTGGACGAATCCTACGAGCAGTACTTC. It codes for CSVEGLDESYEQYF.

The chain recombines TRBV2 with TRBJ1-1, with no clear D. The CDR3 sequence is 12 residues long. Trimming took 10 bases from V and 5 from J, leaving 14 bases between them. The germline V gene encodes CDR1 SNHLY and CDR2 FYNNEI. The CDR3 region is CANRPPGTEAFF. CDR3 DNA: TGTGCCAACCGGCCCCCTGGGACTGAAGCTTTCTTT.

As to this clone: Distinct nucleotide sequences in the sample also encode this CDR3. The gene calls are TRBV27 and TRBJ2-2, with 7 bases identical to TRBD1. After removal of 3 bases from V and 2 bases from J, the junction contained 3 bases not matched to a gene. This CDR3 spans 15 amino acids. Germline CDR1 and CDR2: MNHEY and SMNVEV (reference sequence). The CDR3 loop is CASSFGTVNTGELFF. The CDR3 DNA reads TGTGCCAGCAGTTTTGGGACAGTTAACACCGGGGAGCTGTTTTTT.

The J gene is TRBJ2-1, the V gene TRBV4-1; D assignment may be TRBD1 or TRBD2 (5 bases each). V was shortened by 4 bases and J by 0 bases, with 13 bases between the two germline ends. The CDR3 is 16 amino acids. Germline V gene sequence: CDR1 MGHRA, CDR2 YSYEKL. CDR3 coding DNA: TGCGCCAGCAGCCTCCCGGGACGGAGCTCCTACAATGAGCAGTTCTTC. Its translation is CASSLPGRSSYNEQFF.

The chain has TRBV29-1 and TRBJ2-1; D unresolved. Germline assignment: CDR1 SQVTM and CDR2 ANQGSEA. Trimming removed 1 base at V and 0 bases at J, with 10 bases between. The CDR3 has 15 amino acids. The CDR3 DNA reads TGCAGCGTTGAAGGCAGGCCGAGCTCCTACAATGAGCAGTTCTTC. As protein: CSVEGRPSSYNEQFF.

The V call is TRBV6-5, the J call TRBJ1-1; D unclear. V lost 2 bases and J 8 bases, leaving 9 bases between the germline ends. This CDR3 spans 12 amino acids. The germline V gene encodes CDR1 MNHEY and CDR2 SVGAGI. The CDR3 sequence: CASSYDGNEAFF. CDR3 DNA: TGTGCCAGCAGTTACGATGGGAACGAAGCTTTCTTT.

The J gene is TRBJ2-3, the V gene TRBV2; D gene uncertain. CDR1 SNHLY and CDR2 FYNNEI come from the germline V gene. This CDR3 is 10 amino acids long. Trimming shortened V by 9 bases and J by 2 bases, and 3 bases separated the two germline ends. The CDR3, as DNA: TGTGCCAGTCTCACAGATACGCAGTATTTT. Translated: CASLTDTQYF.

This CDR3 is CASSGKGSYNEQFF. CDR3 coding DNA: TGTGCCAGCAGTGGTAAGGGTTCCTACAATGAGCAGTTCTTC. The rearrangement uses TRBV9 and TRBJ2-1; D is uncertain. The ends were cut back, 5 bases at V and 1 base at J, with 10 bases in the middle. The CDR3 extends over 14 amino acids. Germline CDR1 SGDLS, CDR2 YYNGEE.

V gene TRBV9 combines with J gene TRBJ2-7, with TRBD2 matching 10 bases. After removal of 4 bases from V and 6 bases from J, the junction contained 7 bases not matched to a gene. In germline, CDR1 is SGDLS, CDR2 YYNGEE. There are 14 residues in the CDR3. CDR3 sequence (DNA): TGTGCCAGCAGCACCCCTAGCGGGGGTGCCGAGCAGTACTTC. Translating it yields CASSTPSGGAEQYF.

V gene TRBV27 combines with J gene TRBJ2-7; 7 bases map to TRBD2. Per the germline V gene, CDR1 is MNHEY and CDR2 is SMNVEV (reference sequence). CDR3 length: 14 amino acids. J gave up 7 bases and V 3 bases, and 9 bases lay outside the gene matches. CDR3 loop: CASSFSGAPREQYF. Written as DNA, the CDR3 is TGTGCCAGCAGTTTCAGCGGGGCCCCAAGGGAGCAGTACTTC.

The genes are TRBV6-5 and TRBJ2-6; no clear D. In germline, CDR1 is MNHEY, CDR2 SVGAGI. The CDR3 length is 16 residues. Trimming shortened V by 2 bases and J by 0 bases, and 8 bases separated the two germline ends. DNA for the CDR3: TGTGCCAGCAGTTACAGGCCCACCTCTGGGGCCAACGTCCTGACTTTC. Translation gives CASSYRPTSGANVLTF.

The chain uses TRBV4-1 and TRBJ1-2; 8 bases line up with TRBD1. V dropped 0 bases and J dropped 4; count of bases not matched to a gene: 10. Looked up from germline, CDR1 is MGHRA and CDR2 is YSYEKL. The CDR3 sequence is 17 residues long. CDR3: CASSQDLGPGGSYGYTF. The CDR3 DNA reads TGCGCCAGCAGCCAAGATTTGGGACCAGGGGGCAGCTATGGCTACACCTTC.

This sequence joins TRBV5-4 and TRBJ1-1, with 9 bases aligning to TRBD1. The CDR3 contains 14 residues. Trimming took 2 bases from V and 3 from J; bases not matched to a gene: 2. Germline loops: CDR1 SGHNT, CDR2 YYREEE (reference sequence). CDR3 nucleotide sequence: TGTGCCAGCAGCTTACAGGGGGCCGACACTGAAGCTTTCTTT. It codes for CASSLQGADTEAFF.

This chain connects TRBV19 to TRBJ2-3, with 7 bases identical to TRBD2. Germline trimming cut 5 bases from V and 1 base from J; bases unmatched to any gene: 18. Germline V gene sequence: CDR1 LNHDA, CDR2 SQIVND (reference sequence). This CDR3 spans 19 amino acids. In DNA, the CDR3 is TGTGCCAGTAGTTTCCGGGCCCTTTGGCTAGCGGAAGGCACAGATACGCAGTATTTT. The encoded protein is CASSFRALWLAEGTDTQYF.

The J gene is TRBJ1-4, the V gene TRBV11-2, with unresolved D. V shed 1 base and J shed 5 bases, with 5 bases lying between them. The germline V gene encodes CDR1 SGHAT and CDR2 FQNNGV. The CDR3 spans 13 residues. The CDR3 DNA reads as TGTGCCAGCAGCTTAGTCTCAAATGAAAAACTGTTTTTT. Residues: CASSLVSNEKLFF.

This clone has just one count. V is TRBV6-1 and J is TRBJ2-7, with 10 bases that match TRBD1. CDR1 and CDR2 (germline): MNHNS, SASEGT. CDR3 length equals 13 residues. V was pared by 10 bases and J by 4 bases, with 7 bases of the junction left unmatched. The CDR3 region is CATTGQGLYEQYF. The CDR3 DNA is TGTGCCACGACGGGACAGGGGCTGTACGAGCAGTACTTC.

This sequence joins TRBV7-2 and TRBJ2-3; D perhaps matches TRBD2 (6 bases). CDR3 length equals 15 residues. V gave up 0 bases and J gave up 2 bases, with 9 bases separating them. Per the germline V gene, CDR1 is SGHTA and CDR2 is FQGNSA. For the CDR3, the DNA is TGTGCCAGCAGCTTAGCGACGGGAGACACAGATACGCAGTATTTT. Amino acid sequence: CASSLATGDTDTQYF.

V usage is TRBV28 and J usage is TRBJ2-2; unclear D gene. Germline lookup yields CDR1 MDHEN and CDR2 SYDVKM. The V end was cut by 3 bases, the J end by 5 bases, with 13 bases between. The CDR3 runs 15 residues. DNA for the CDR3: TGTGCCAGCAGTTTTGATCCCCTCCAGACCGGGGAGCTGTTTTTT. Translation: CASSFDPLQTGELFF.

The J gene is TRBJ2-7, the V gene TRBV5-6; 13 nucleotides align to TRBD2. Germline-derived CDR1 and CDR2 are SGHDT and YYEEEE. The CDR3 sequence is 15 residues long. With 4 bases clipped from V and 6 bases from J, the junction kept 7 bases outside the gene matches. The CDR3 nucleotides are TGTGCCAGCAGCCAACCCGGGACTAGCGGGATCGAGCAGTACTTC. Amino acids: CASSQPGTSGIEQYF.